This TCR beta chain was recorded in a study of regulatory T cells in long-lasting Graves disease. Both iRepertoire HTBI primers and Arm-PCR of CDR3 regions were used to build the TCR beta libraries. TCRdb redid the calling of the multiplex PCR reads with MiXCR, one entry per CDR3 protein. In the table there are approximately 310,000 distinct CDR3 sequences, roughly 18% of which are singletons. Study outcomes and limitations: Repertoires from persistent disease leaned toward TRBV28, TRBJ1-2 and TRBJ2-5. Study was limited to peripheral blood, excluding thyroid tissue. The TCR repertoire of persistent Graves' patients was less diverse than that of newly diagnosed ones.

This clonotype has a count of ten or more. The antigen is unknown. Time point: newly diagnosed GD, antithyroid drugs for less than 3 months. PBMC RNA was the source of the TCR library. Patients came through an endocrinology department, and that department was in Xi'an, China. The CDR3 length is 14 residues. With 2 bases removed from V and 4 bases from J, the gap between germline ends came to 11 bases. The sequenced sample was peripheral blood mononuclear cells (PBMCs), obtained at new diagnosis, from a patient treated with antithyroid drugs. The chain is built from TRBV12-3 or TRBV12-4 and TRBJ1-2, with D uncertain. This TCR was sampled from a female donor with Graves disease. The CDR3 DNA sequence: TGTGCCAGCAGTTTACAGACGGACTCCTATGGCTACACCTTC. As protein: CASSLQTDSYGYTF.